This TCR beta chain was captured in a study of neoadjuvant anti-PD-1 for oral cavity cancer. Across the study: Most patients had three to four biweekly doses of 3 mg/kg nivolumab before resection. Study-wide results and limits: Only three patients per response group were TCR-analyzed; validation needed. Larger post-treatment preexisting tumor clones tracked with greater tumor shrinkage.

Time point indicated: after neoadjuvant nivolumab, at surgical resection. Only a few counts were recorded for this clone. As yet, its antigen is unknown. This sample also contains other DNA sequences that code for the same CDR3. Two replicates per tumor sample, mostly from 4.8 ug of genomic DNA. The method was immunoSEQ multiplex PCR; TCRdb's version includes in-frame clones alone and lacks a portion of them. The sample has tens of thousands of clones, under 30% seen once. This specimen was tumor tissue, taken after nivolumab (anti-PD-1) treatment. The clonotype comes from a person aged 35-79 years with oral cavity squamous cell carcinoma.

CDR3 sequence: CASSLPGQGASYTF. The CDR3, as DNA: TGTGCCAGCAGTTTACCTGGACAGGGGGCGAGCTACACCTTC. V and J are TRBV28 and TRBJ1-2; 11 bases line up with TRBD1. Germline V gives CDR1 MDHEN, CDR2 SYDVKM. J was trimmed by 9 bases and V by 2 bases; bases with no gene match: 5. The CDR3 is 14 amino acids.